The entry below describes one TCR beta chain. Treatment indicated: randomized to nivolumab then ipilimumab (arm A) or the reverse (arm B). Sorted cells were live CD3+CD8+, lacking CD19 and CD56, from PBMCs. Sequencing was performed with immunoSEQ multiplex PCR; in TCRdb, only in-frame clones are kept and a portion is missing. The table has 9,500 to 15,000 clones, 60% to 80% seen once. The data were taken from a study of sequential checkpoint blockade in melanoma. Germline CDR1 and CDR2: SGHAT and FQNNGV. This CDR3 region has 14 residues. Between the trimmed V and J ends, which lost 4 bases and 5 bases, there was a span of 12 bases.

The sequencing here drew on CD8+ T cells sorted from blood (inferred from file names), taken from a patient given nivolumab and ipilimumab in sequence. The sequence derives from a human donor with melanoma. This rearrangement joins TRBV11-2 to TRBJ1-5; D gene unclear. The CDR3 here is CASSSDTTYQPQHF. The CDR3, as DNA: TGTGCCAGCAGCTCCGACACCACTTATCAGCCCCAGCATTTT.